The entry below describes one TCR beta chain. The entry originates in a study of blood T cell repertoires in COVID-19. Turning to the study itself: From the United States, Italy and Spain came samples of acute and convalescent COVID-19. T cells, B-cell-depleted T cells, or PBMCs provided the cDNA or gDNA that served as material.

Original data processing: It was from reference gene primer amplification that nucleated cell counts were estimated. Sequenced by immunoSEQ multiplex PCR; TCRdb stores in-frame clones only, minus some. The DNA gave D and trimming, while V, J and clone size come from that table. The sample lists a few hundred thousand clones; around 86% were seen once. Germline CDR1 and CDR2: KGHSH and LQKENI. V gave up 3 bases and J gave up 5 bases; unmatched junction bases: 10. The CDR3 loop spans 18 amino acids. The chain carries TRBV18 and TRBJ2-1; the match to TRBD2 covers 13 bases. This TCR was sampled from a man aged 45-65 years with acute or convalescent COVID-19. Sequenced input: peripheral blood. DNA of the CDR3: TGTGCCAGCTCACCGCGAATACTAGCGGGGGGGCTCAACAATGAGCAGTTCTTC. Protein: CASSPRILAGGLNNEQFF.